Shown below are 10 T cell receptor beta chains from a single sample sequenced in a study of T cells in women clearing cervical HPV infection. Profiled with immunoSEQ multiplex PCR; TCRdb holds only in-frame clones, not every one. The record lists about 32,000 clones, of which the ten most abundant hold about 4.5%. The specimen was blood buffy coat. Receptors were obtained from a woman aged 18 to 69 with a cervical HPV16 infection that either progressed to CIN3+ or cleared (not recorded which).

CDR3: CASSPVLASGGLGTDTYTF. The CDR3 bases that were read are TGTGCCAGCTCACCCGTGCTAGCTAGCGGGGGACTTGGCACAGATACC. This chain links TRBV18 with TRBJ1-2; TRBD1 is a possible D gene (5 bases). The read gets to within 3 residues of the CDR3 end, and the germline J gene fills in the rest. The CDR3 spans 19 residues. Germline V gene sequence: CDR1 KGHSH, CDR2 LQKENI.

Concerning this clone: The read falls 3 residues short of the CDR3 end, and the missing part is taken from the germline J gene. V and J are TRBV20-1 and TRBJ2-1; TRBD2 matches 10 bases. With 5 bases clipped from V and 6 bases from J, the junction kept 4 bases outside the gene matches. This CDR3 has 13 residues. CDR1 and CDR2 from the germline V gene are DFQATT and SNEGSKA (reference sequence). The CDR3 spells CSALSSGGNEQFF. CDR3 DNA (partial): TGCAGTGCTCTATCTAGCGGGGGCAATGAG.

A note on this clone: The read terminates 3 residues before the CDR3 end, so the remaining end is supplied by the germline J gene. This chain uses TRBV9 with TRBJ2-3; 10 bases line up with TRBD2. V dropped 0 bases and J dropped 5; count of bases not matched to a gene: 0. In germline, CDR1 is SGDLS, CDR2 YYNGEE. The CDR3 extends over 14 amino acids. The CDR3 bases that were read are TGTGCCAGCAGCGTAGTAGCGGGAGGAGATACG. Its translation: CASSVVAGGDT. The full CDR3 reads CASSVVAGGDTQYF.

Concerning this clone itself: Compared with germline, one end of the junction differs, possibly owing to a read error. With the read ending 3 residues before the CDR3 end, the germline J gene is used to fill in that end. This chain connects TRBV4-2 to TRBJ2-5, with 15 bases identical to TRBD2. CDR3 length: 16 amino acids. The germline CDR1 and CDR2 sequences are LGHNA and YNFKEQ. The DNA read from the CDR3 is TGCGCCAGCAGCCAATTCGGGACTAGCGGGGGGGAGACC. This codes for CASSQFGTSGGET. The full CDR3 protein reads CASSQFGTSGGETQYF.

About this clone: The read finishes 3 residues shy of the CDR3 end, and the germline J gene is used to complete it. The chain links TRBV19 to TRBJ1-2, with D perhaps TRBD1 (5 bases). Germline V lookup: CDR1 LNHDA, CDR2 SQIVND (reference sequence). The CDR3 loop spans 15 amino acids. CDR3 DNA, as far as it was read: TGTGCCAGTAGTGGGGGGGATAGTAGGCTGGGGGGC. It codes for CASSGGDSRLGG. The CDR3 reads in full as CASSGGDSRLGGYTF.

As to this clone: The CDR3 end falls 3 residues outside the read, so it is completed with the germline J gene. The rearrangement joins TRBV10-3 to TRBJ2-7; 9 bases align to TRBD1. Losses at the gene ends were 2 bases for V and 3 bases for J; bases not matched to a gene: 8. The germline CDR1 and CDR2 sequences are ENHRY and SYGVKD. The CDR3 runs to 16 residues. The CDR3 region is CAISEPKGQGLYEQYF. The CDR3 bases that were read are TGTGCCATCAGTGAGCCGAAGGGACAGGGTCTCTACGAG.

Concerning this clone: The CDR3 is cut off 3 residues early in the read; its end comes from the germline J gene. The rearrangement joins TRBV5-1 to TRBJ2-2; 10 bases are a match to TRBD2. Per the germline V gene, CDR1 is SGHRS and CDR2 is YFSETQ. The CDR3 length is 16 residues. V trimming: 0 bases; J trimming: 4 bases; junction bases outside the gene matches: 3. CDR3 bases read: TGCGCCAGCAGCTTGGGCCTAGCGGGAGTCACCGGGGAG. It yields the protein CASSLGLAGVTGE. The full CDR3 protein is CASSLGLAGVTGELFF.

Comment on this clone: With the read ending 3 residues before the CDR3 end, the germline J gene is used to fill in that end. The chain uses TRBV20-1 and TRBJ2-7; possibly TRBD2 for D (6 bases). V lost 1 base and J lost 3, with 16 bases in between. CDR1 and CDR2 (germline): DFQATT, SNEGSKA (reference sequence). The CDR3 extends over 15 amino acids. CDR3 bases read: TGCAGTGCTAGAGTACCCAGCGGGCCCCTCTACGAG. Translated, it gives CSARVPSGPLYE. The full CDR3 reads CSARVPSGPLYEQYF.

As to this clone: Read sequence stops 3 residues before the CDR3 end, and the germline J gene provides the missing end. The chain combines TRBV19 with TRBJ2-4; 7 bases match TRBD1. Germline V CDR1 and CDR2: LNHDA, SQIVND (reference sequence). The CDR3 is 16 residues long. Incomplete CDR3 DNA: TGTGCCAGTAGTATGGGGAGACAGGGATCCTCTTATGGT. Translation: CASSMGRQGSSYG. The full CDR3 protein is CASSMGRQGSSYGQYF. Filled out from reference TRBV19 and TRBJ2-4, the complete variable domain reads DGGITQSPKYLFRKEGQNVTLSCEQNLNHDAMYWYRQDPGQGLRLIYYSQIVNDFQKGDIAEGYSVSREKKESFPLTVTSAQKNPTAFYLCASSMGRQGSSYGQYFGAGTRLSVL.

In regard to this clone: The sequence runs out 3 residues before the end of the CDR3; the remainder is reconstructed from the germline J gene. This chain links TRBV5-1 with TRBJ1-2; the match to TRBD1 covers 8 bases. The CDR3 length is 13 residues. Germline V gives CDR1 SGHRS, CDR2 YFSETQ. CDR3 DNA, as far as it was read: TGCGCCACCGCGGGACAGGCGTCGGAGACC. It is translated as CATAGQASET. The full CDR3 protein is CATAGQASETYTF.